This TCR beta chain was identified in a study of cytomegalovirus exposure and HLA in healthy donors. Study-wide results and caveats: According to a later analysis, most TCR beta chains associated with CMV appeared HLA-restricted. It was taken for granted in presence/absence analyses that sequencing depth across donors was roughly uniform.

About this clone itself: No antigen is known for it.

The CDR3 has 15 amino acids. The germline V and J ends were trimmed by 1 base and 8 bases, with 17 bases remaining between them. From germline, CDR1 is SGHDN and CDR2 FVKESK. Samples came from healthy bone marrow donors. PCR employed 60 Vbeta and 13 Jbeta primers. Some clones are missing from TCRdb's copy, which holds only in-frame ones; the method was immunoSEQ multiplex PCR. The sample records 90,000 to 120,000 clones, 75% to 85% being singletons. This rearrangement joins TRBV14 to TRBJ1-1; no definite D call. The sequence was obtained from a woman aged 45-60 years in good health and CMV-seropositive. Sequencing used PBMCs. The CDR3 sequence is CASSQARIRGDEAFF. The CDR3 region has the DNA TGTGCCAGCAGCCAAGCTAGAATTAGAGGCGACGAAGCTTTCTTT.